This paragraph covers one T cell receptor (beta chain) sequence. The data originate from a study of blood T cells in healthy people across ages. The CDR3 is 15 residues long. V was clipped by 3 bases and J by 9 bases; unmatched bases: 9. Germline values: CDR1 SGHVS, CDR2 FQNEAQ. Primers used in a second PCR of roughly 6 to 12 cycles were a sample-barcoded 5' primer and a J-beta primer mix. All cDNA molecules were each tagged by a template-switch adaptor with 12 random nucleotides. Via MiXCR, TCRdb re-called the 5' RACE reads, giving one row per CDR3 protein. The data show 700,000 to 850,000 distinct CDR3 sequences, 53% seen once.

The sequenced material came from blood. This chain links TRBV7-8 with TRBJ2-1; 9 nucleotides line up with TRBD2. This clonotype was sampled from an elderly man in good health. The CDR3 here is CASSFRAGGPGEQFF. The CDR3 DNA reads TGTGCCAGCAGCTTCCGGGCGGGAGGGCCAGGTGAGCAGTTCTTC.